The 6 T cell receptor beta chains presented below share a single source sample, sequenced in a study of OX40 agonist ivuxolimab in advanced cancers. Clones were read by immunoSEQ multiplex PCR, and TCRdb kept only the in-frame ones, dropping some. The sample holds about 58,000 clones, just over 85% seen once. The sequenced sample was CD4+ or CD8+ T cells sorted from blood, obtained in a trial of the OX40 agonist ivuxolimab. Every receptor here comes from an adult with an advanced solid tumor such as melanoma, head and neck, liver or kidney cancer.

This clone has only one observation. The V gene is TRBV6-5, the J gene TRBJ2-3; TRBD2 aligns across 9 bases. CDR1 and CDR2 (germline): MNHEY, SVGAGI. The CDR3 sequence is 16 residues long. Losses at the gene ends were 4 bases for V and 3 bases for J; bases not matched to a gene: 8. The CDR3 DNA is TGTGCCAGCAGTTTGCTAGCGGGGATCGGGACAGATACGCAGTATTTT. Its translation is CASSLLAGIGTDTQYF.

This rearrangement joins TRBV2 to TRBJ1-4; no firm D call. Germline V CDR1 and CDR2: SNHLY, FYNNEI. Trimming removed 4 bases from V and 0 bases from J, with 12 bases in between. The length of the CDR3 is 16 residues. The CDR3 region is CASSVGGLPTNEKLFF. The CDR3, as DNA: TGTGCCAGCAGTGTTGGCGGTCTGCCAACTAATGAAAAACTGTTTTTT.

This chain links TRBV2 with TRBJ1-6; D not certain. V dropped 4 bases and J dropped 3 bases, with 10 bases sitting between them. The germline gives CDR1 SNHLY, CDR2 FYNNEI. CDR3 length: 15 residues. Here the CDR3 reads CASSVRARYNSPLHF. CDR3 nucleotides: TGTGCCAGCAGTGTAAGGGCGCGCTATAATTCACCCCTCCACTTT. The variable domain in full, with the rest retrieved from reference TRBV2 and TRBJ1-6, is EPEVTQTPSHQVTQMGQEVILRCVPISNHLYFYWYRQILGQKVEFLVSFYNNEISEKSEIFDDQFSVERPDGSNFTLKIRSTKLEDSAMYFCASSVRARYNSPLHFGNGTRLTVT.

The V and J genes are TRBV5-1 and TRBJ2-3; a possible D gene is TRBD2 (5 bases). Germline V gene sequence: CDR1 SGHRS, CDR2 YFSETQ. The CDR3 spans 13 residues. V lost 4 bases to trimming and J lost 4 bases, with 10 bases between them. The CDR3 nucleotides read TGCGCCAGCAGCCCGACTACGGCAGATACGCAGTATTTT. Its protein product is CASSPTTADTQYF.

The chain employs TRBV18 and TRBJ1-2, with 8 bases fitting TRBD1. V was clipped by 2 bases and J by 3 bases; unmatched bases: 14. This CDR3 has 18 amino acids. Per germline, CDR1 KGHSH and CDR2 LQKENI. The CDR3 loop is CASSPSPAGTGGHYGYTF. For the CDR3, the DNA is TGTGCCAGCTCACCATCACCGGCCGGGACAGGAGGTCACTATGGCTACACCTTC.

CDR3 nucleotides: TGTGCCAGCAGCCCGTACGGGACAGCGAACACTGAAGCTTTCTTT. Its protein is CASSPYGTANTEAFF. The rearrangement joins TRBV6-5 to TRBJ1-1, with TRBD1 matching over 7 bases. Germline values: CDR1 MNHEY, CDR2 SVGAGI. V trimming: 6 bases; J trimming: 1 base; junction bases outside the gene matches: 8. The CDR3 has 15 residues.